This T cell receptor (beta chain) was recovered during a study of glioma-infiltrating T cells. Study-wide results and caveats: Very few CDR3 sequences were shared between tissue and blood. Above-expected tissue-blood divergence occurred in all gliomas, most in low-grade ones.

Trimming removed 4 bases at V and 7 bases at J, with 8 bases between. Germline CDR1 MNHEY, CDR2 SVGEGT. The CDR3 covers 11 residues. Amplification of TCR alpha and beta CDR3 regions from RNA used iRepertoire nested multiplex PCR. For one-step reverse transcription and amplification, about 85-400 ng of tissue mRNA or PBMC total RNA was used. TCRdb reprocessed the multiplex PCR reads with MiXCR, giving one entry per CDR3 protein. The sample lists some 100,000 distinct CDR3 sequences, 25% occurring once. At least ten counts were recorded for this clonotype. Its cognate antigen is unknown. Specimen: glioma tissue, nonneoplastic brain tissue, or PBMCs (not recorded which). The sequence came from a human donor with low-grade glioma or glioblastoma, undergoing nonglioma brain surgery, or in good health (not recorded which). The rearrangement joins TRBV6-2 or TRBV6-3 to TRBJ2-7, with D hard to call. This chain's CDR3 is CASSLWSEQYF. The CDR3 nucleotides read TGTGCCAGCAGTTTGTGGTCGGAGCAGTACTTC.